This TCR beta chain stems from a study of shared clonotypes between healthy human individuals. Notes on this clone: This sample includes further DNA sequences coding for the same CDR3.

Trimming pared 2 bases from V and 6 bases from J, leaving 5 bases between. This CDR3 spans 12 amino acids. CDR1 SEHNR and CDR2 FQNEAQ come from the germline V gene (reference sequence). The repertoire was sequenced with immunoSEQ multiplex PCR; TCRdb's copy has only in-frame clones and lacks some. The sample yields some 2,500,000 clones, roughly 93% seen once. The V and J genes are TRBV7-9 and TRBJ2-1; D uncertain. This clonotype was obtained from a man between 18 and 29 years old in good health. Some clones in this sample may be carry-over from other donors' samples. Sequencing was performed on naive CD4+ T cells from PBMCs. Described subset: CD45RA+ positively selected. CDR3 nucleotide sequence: TGTGCCAGCAGCTTACGGGCCAATGAGCAGTTCTTC. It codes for CASSLRANEQFF.